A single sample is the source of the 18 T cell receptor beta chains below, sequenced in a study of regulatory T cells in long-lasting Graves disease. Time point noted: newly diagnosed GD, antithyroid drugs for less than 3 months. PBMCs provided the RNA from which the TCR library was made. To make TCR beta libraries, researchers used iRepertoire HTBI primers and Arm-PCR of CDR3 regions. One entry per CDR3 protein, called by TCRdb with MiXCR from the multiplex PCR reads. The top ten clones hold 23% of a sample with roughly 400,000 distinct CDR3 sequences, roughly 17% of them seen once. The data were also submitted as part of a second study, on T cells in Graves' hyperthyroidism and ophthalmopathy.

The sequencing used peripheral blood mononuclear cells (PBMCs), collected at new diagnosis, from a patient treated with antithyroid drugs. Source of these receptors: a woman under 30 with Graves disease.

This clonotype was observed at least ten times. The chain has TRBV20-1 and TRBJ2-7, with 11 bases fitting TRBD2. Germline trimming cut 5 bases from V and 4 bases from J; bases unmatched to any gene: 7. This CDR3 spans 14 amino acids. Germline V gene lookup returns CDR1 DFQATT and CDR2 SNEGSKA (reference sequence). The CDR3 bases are TGCAGTGCTTCCATAGCGGGAGGGGGTTACGAGCAGTACTTC. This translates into CSASIAGGGYEQYF.

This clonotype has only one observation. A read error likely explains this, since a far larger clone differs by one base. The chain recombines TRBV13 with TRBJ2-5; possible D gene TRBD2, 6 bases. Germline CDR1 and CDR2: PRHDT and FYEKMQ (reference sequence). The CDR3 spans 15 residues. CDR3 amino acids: CASSYGETRRENQYF. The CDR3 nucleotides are TGTGCCAGCAGTTACGGGGAGACTAGGCGAGAGAACCAGTACTTC.

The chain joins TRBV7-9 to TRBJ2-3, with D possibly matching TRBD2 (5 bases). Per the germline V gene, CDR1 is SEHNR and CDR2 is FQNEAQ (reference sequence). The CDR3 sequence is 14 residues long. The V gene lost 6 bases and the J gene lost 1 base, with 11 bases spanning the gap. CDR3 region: CASRVGSGTDTQYF. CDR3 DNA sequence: TGTGCCAGCAGGGTAGGGAGCGGCACAGATACGCAGTATTTT.

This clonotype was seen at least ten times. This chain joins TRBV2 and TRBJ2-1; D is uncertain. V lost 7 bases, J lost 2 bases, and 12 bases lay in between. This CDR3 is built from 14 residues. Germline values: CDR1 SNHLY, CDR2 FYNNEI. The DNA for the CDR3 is TGTGCCAGCAAACGGAGCGCCCCCTACAATGAGCAGTTCTTC. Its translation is CASKRSAPYNEQFF.

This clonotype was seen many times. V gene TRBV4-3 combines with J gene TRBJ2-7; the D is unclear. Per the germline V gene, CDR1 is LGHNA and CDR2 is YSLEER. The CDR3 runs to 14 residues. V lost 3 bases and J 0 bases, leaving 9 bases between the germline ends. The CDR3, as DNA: TGCGCCAGCAGCCAGGAAGATAGCTCCTACGAGCAGTACTTC. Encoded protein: CASSQEDSSYEQYF.

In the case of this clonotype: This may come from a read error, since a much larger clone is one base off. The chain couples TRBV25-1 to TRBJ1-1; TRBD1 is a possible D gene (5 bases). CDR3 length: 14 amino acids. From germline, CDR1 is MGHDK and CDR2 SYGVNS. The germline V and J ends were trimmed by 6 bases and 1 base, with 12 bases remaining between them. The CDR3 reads CASSLRGPNTEAFF. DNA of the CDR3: TGTGCCAGCAGCTTAAGGGGACCGAACACTGAAGCTTTCTTT.

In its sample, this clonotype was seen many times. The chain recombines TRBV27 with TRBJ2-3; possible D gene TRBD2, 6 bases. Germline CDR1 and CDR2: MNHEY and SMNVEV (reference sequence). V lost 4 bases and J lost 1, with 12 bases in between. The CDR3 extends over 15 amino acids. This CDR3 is CASSSGLSRTDTQYF. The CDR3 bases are TGTGCCAGCAGTTCGGGACTTTCGCGCACAGATACGCAGTATTTT.

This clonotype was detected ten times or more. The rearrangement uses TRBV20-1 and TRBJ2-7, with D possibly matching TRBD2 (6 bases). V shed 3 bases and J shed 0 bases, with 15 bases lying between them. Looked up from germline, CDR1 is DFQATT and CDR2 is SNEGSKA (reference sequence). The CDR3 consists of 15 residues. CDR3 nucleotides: TGCAGTGCTAGCCCAACCCCTAGCGACTCCTACGAGCAGTACTTC. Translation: CSASPTPSDSYEQYF.

CDR3 DNA sequence: TGCAGCGTAGGAAGACAGGGGGCTAGCACCGGGGAGCTGTTTTTT. This translates into CSVGRQGASTGELFF. The chain links TRBV29-1 to TRBJ2-2, with 10 nucleotides matching TRBD1. The CDR3 sequence is 15 residues long. CDR1 SQVTM and CDR2 ANQGSEA come from the germline V gene. V lost 6 bases, J lost 4 bases, and 8 bases stayed unmatched.

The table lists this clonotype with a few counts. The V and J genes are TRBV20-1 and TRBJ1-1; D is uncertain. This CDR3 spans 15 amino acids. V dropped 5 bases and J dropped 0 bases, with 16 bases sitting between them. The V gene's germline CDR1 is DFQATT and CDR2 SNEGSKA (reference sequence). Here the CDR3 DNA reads TGCAGTGCTCCTTCCTGGGCGTCCCTGAACACTGAAGCTTTCTTT. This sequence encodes CSAPSWASLNTEAFF.

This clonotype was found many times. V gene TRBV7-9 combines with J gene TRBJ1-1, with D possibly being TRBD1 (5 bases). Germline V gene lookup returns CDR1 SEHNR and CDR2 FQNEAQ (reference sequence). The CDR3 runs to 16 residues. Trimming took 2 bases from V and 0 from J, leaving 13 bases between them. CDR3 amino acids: CASSLPAGQVNTEAFF. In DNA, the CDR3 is TGTGCCAGCAGCTTACCGGCCGGACAAGTGAACACTGAAGCTTTCTTT.

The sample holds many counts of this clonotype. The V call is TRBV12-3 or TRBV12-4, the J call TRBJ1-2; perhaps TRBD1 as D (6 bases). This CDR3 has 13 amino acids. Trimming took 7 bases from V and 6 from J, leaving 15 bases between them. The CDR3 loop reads CASTELGGHGYTF. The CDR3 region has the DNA TGTGCCAGCACCGAACTGGGGGGGCATGGCTACACCTTC.

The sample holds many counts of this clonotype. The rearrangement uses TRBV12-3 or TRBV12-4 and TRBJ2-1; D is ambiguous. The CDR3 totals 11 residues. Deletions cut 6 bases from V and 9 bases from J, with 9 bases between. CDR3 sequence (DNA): TGTGCCAGCAGCCAAAAACGTGAGCAGTTCTTC. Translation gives CASSQKREQFF.

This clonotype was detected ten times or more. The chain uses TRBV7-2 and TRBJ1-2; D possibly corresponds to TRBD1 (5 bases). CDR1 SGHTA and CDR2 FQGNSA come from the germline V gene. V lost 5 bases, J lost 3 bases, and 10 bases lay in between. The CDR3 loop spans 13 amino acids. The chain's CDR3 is CASSRQLDYGYTF. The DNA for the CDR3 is TGTGCCAGCAGCCGACAGTTGGACTATGGCTACACCTTC. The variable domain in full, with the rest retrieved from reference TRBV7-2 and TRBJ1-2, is GAGVSQSPSNKVTEKGKDVELRCDPISGHTALYWYRQSLGQGLEFLIYFQGNSAPDKSGLPSDRFSAERTGGSVSTLTIQRTQQEDSAVYLCASSRQLDYGYTFGSGTRLTVV.

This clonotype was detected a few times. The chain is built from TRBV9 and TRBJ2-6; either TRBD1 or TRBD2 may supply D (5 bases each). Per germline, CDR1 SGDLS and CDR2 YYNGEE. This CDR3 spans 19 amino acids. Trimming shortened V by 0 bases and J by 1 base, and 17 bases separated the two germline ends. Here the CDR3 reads CASSVVSGTYGSGANVLTF. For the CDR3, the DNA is TGTGCCAGCAGCGTAGTATCCGGGACCTACGGGTCTGGGGCCAACGTCCTGACTTTC.

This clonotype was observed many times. The chain's CDR3 is CSARGTTSSYEQYF. Written as DNA, the CDR3 is TGCAGTGCTAGAGGGACTACAAGCTCCTACGAGCAGTACTTC. The chain couples TRBV20-1 to TRBJ2-7; possibly TRBD2 for D (6 bases). Germline loops: CDR1 DFQATT, CDR2 SNEGSKA (reference sequence). The CDR3 runs 14 residues. Trimming removed 1 base from V and 0 bases from J, with 10 bases in between.

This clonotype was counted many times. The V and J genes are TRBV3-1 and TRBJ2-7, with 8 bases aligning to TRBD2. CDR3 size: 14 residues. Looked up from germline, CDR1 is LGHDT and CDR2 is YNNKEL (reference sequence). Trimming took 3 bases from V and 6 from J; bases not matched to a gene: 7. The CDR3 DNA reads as TGTGCCAGCAGCCAGGTGTCGGGAGGGTCCGAGCAGTACTTC. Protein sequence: CASSQVSGGSEQYF.

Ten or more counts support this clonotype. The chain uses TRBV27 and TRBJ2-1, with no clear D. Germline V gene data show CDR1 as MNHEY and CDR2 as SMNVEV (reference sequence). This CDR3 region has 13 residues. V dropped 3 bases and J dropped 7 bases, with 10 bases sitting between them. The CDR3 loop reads CASSFGPKNEQFF. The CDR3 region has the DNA TGTGCCAGCAGTTTCGGGCCCAAGAATGAGCAGTTCTTC.